This T cell receptor (beta chain) is from a study of T cell responses to AZD1222 COVID-19 vaccine. Study-wide results and caveats: Reports say nearly half of spike-specific TCRs go after unmutated variant regions.

In the case of this clone: As yet, its antigen is unknown.

Using immunoSEQ multiplex PCR, the repertoire was profiled, and TCRdb retains in-frame clones only, with some absent. The sample has 50,000 to 65,000 clones; approximately 90% are singletons. The receptor comes from an adult who received the MenACWY meningococcal vaccine as a control. The sample here was peripheral blood, taken 28 days after the second dose of the MenACWY control vaccine.

The chain's CDR3 is CASSLGRSGELFF. In DNA, the CDR3 is TGTGCCAGCAGCCTCGGACGCTCCGGGGAGCTGTTTTTT. V usage is TRBV28 and J usage is TRBJ2-2, with no clear D. The CDR3 extends over 13 amino acids. Germline CDR1 reads MDHEN; CDR2 reads SYDVKM. With 6 bases removed from V and 6 bases from J, the gap between germline ends came to 11 bases.